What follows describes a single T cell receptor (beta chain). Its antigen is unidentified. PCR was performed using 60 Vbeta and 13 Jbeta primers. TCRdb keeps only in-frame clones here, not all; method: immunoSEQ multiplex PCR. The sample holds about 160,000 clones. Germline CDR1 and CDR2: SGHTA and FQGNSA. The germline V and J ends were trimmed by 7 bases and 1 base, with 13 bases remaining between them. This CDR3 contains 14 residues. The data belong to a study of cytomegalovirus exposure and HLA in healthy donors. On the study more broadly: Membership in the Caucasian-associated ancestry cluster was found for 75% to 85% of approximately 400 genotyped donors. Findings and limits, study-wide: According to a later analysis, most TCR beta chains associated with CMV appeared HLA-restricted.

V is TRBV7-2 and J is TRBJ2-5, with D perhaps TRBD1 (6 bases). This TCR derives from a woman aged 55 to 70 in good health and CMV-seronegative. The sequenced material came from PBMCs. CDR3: CASNPGGSQETQYF. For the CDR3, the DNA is TGTGCCAGCAACCCTGGGGGCAGCCAAGAGACCCAGTACTTC.